One and the same sample provided the 29 T cell receptor beta chains below, sequenced in a study of blood T cell repertoires in COVID-19. The repertoire was sequenced with immunoSEQ multiplex PCR; TCRdb's copy has only in-frame clones and lacks some. The sample holds tens of thousands of clones, around 84% seen once. Sequenced input: peripheral blood. The receptors here all came from a human donor in a cohort sampled during active COVID-19.

The gene calls are TRBV4-1 and TRBJ1-1; D ambiguous. CDR1 MGHRA and CDR2 YSYEKL come from the germline V gene. V was clipped by 1 base and J by 0 bases, with 9 bases between them. The CDR3 spans 15 residues. The CDR3 DNA follows: TGCGCCAGCAGCCAAGGCAGCGGATTGAACACTGAAGCTTTCTTT. It translates to CASSQGSGLNTEAFF.

The chain is built from TRBV3-1 (or the pseudogene TRBV3-2) and TRBJ1-6; tentatively, D is TRBD1 (6 bases). Germline CDR1 is LGHDT and CDR2 is YNNKEL (reference sequence). The CDR3 is 15 residues long. V lost 3 bases and J 8 bases, leaving 14 bases between the germline ends. CDR3: CASSQGASNYSPLHF. The DNA for the CDR3 is TGTGCCAGCAGCCAGGGGGCATCAAATTATTCACCCCTCCACTTT.

The V gene is TRBV27, the J gene TRBJ1-5, with D possibly matching TRBD1 (5 bases). V was shortened by 2 bases and J by 4 bases, with 12 bases between the two germline ends. CDR1 is MNHEY, CDR2 SMNVEV, per germline (reference sequence). The CDR3 length is 15 residues. This CDR3 reads CASSLGGAGNQPQHF. The CDR3 DNA follows: TGTGCCAGCAGTTTAGGAGGGGCGGGTAATCAGCCCCAGCATTTT.

This rearrangement joins TRBV30 to TRBJ2-7; 8 bases align to TRBD2. This CDR3 has 13 amino acids. V shed 3 bases, J shed 0 bases, and the junction held 1 base outside the gene matches. Per the germline V gene, CDR1 is GTSNPN and CDR2 is SVGIG (reference sequence). The CDR3 here is CAWRLAASYEQYF. CDR3 bases: TGTGCCTGGAGACTAGCGGCCTCCTACGAGCAGTACTTC.

In this sample, this clone turned up a few times. J is TRBJ1-2 and V is TRBV4-3; D is undetermined. The CDR3 contains 13 residues. The V end was cut by 5 bases, the J end by 1 base, with 8 bases between. CDR1 is LGHNA, CDR2 YSLEER, per germline. The CDR3 DNA reads as TGCGCCAGCAGCTTACAGCTTAACTATGGCTACACCTTC. Residues: CASSLQLNYGYTF.

This clone was seen only a few times. The chain has TRBV30 and TRBJ1-1; 7 bases line up with TRBD1. The CDR3 consists of 12 residues. Germline V gene data show CDR1 as GTSNPN and CDR2 as SVGIG (reference sequence). The trim removed 7 bases at V and 3 bases at J, leaving 5 bases unmatched. In DNA form, the CDR3 reads TGTGCCTTGACCGACAGGGACACTGAAGCTTTCTTT. This codes for CALTDRDTEAFF. The full variable domain, in which reference TRBV30 and TRBJ1-1 provide the parts outside the CDR3, is SQTIHQWPATLVQPVGSPLSLECTVEGTSNPNLYWYRQAAGRGLQLLFYSVGIGQISSEVPQNLSASRPQDRQFILSSKKLLLSDSGFYLCALTDRDTEAFFGQGTRLTVV.

Only one count was recorded for this clone. The chain couples TRBV5-6 to TRBJ2-1; 13 bases agree with TRBD2. Trimming took 4 bases from V and 9 from J; bases not matched to a gene: 10. Germline V gene sequence: CDR1 SGHDT, CDR2 YYEEEE. CDR3 length: 16 residues. Here the CDR3 DNA reads TGTGCCAGCAGCGGTTACCTGACTAGCGGGAGGTTTGAGCAGTTCTTC. Its protein product is CASSGYLTSGRFEQFF.

This chain links TRBV2 with TRBJ2-7, with D perhaps TRBD1 (5 bases). V shed 3 bases and J shed 0 bases, with 6 bases lying between them. Looked up from germline, CDR1 is SNHLY and CDR2 is FYNNEI. The CDR3 extends over 13 amino acids. The CDR3 region has the DNA TGTGCCAGCAGTGACGACAGCTCCTACGAGCAGTACTTC. Encoded protein: CASSDDSSYEQYF. The full variable domain, in which reference TRBV2 and TRBJ2-7 provide the parts outside the CDR3, is EPEVTQTPSHQVTQMGQEVILRCVPISNHLYFYWYRQILGQKVEFLVSFYNNEISEKSEIFDDQFSVERPDGSNFTLKIRSTKLEDSAMYFCASSDDSSYEQYFGPGTRLTVT.

This clone was seen once. The chain combines TRBV7-2 with TRBJ1-2; 9 nucleotides match TRBD1. After removal of 5 bases from V and 7 bases from J, the junction contained 5 bases not matched to a gene. Per germline, CDR1 SGHTA and CDR2 FQGNSA. The CDR3 spans 13 residues. The chain's CDR3 is CASSPGQGFGYTF. The CDR3 bases are TGTGCCAGCAGCCCCGGACAGGGGTTTGGCTACACCTTC.

About this clone: Other DNA sequences from this sample encode an identical CDR3 as well. The genes are TRBV18 and TRBJ2-5, with TRBD2 identical over 8 bases. The CDR3 covers 15 residues. Unmatched junction bases numbered 2, after V lost 1 base and J lost 1 base. Per the germline V gene, CDR1 is KGHSH and CDR2 is LQKENI. The CDR3 DNA sequence: TGTGCCAGCTCACCACTTGCGGGGGGCCAAGAGACCCAGTACTTC. Its translation is CASSPLAGGQETQYF.

The V call is TRBV6-5, the J call TRBJ1-1; TRBD1 might be the D (5 bases). The CDR3 totals 14 residues. V was clipped by 1 base and J by 6 bases, with 12 bases between them. Germline CDR1 reads MNHEY; CDR2 reads SVGAGI. The CDR3 nucleotides read TGTGCCAGCAGTTACTGGTCCTCAGGGTCTGAAGCTTTCTTT. The encoded protein is CASSYWSSGSEAFF.

The chain links TRBV9 to TRBJ2-1; no firm D call. CDR1 SGDLS and CDR2 YYNGEE come from the germline V gene. This CDR3 is built from 16 residues. The V and J ends lost 7 bases and 5 bases respectively, with 22 bases between them. The CDR3 loop reads CASPSPPHSPDNEQFF. As DNA, the CDR3 is TGTGCCAGCCCGAGCCCCCCCCACTCCCCCGACAATGAGCAGTTCTTC.

The chain combines TRBV19 with TRBJ2-5; 8 bases fit TRBD1. The CDR3 covers 16 residues. Germline V gene data show CDR1 as LNHDA and CDR2 as SQIVND (reference sequence). V was pared by 6 bases and J by 0 bases, with 9 bases of the junction left unmatched. The chain's CDR3 is CASSQGARGYQETQYF. CDR3 bases: TGTGCCAGTAGCCAGGGGGCACGAGGGTACCAAGAGACCCAGTACTTC.

The rearrangement links TRBV11-2 to TRBJ2-3, with 7 bases fitting TRBD2. The germline gives CDR1 SGHAT, CDR2 FQNNGV. The CDR3 totals 15 residues. J was trimmed by 6 bases and V by 5 bases; bases with no gene match: 11. CDR3 DNA sequence: TGTGCCAGCAGCCCCCCTAGCGGACTGAGGGATACGCAGTATTTT. Translating gives CASSPPSGLRDTQYF.

The rearrangement uses TRBV7-2 and TRBJ2-7; D is perhaps TRBD1 (6 bases). The CDR3 sequence is 16 residues long. The germline V gene has CDR1 SGHTA and CDR2 FQGNSA. Trimming shortened V by 0 bases and J by 3 bases, and 15 bases separated the two germline ends. The CDR3 DNA sequence: TGTGCCAGCAGCTTAGCGGACAGACTAAGGAGCTACGAGCAGTACTTC. Amino acid sequence: CASSLADRLRSYEQYF.

The genes are TRBV7-8 and TRBJ2-4; 14 bases are shared with TRBD2. Germline-derived CDR1 and CDR2 are SGHVS and FQNEAQ. V was pared by 1 base and J by 7 bases, with 6 bases of the junction left unmatched. The CDR3 spans 17 residues. CDR3 nucleotide sequence: TGTGCCAGCAGCTTAGGGGGGACTAGCGGGAGCCGGAACATTCAGTACTTC. Its protein product is CASSLGGTSGSRNIQYF.

This chain joins TRBV14 and TRBJ2-5, with D hard to call. Germline CDR1 and CDR2: SGHDN and FVKESK. V dropped 2 bases and J dropped 4 bases, with 8 bases sitting between them. The CDR3 contains 13 residues. Written as DNA, the CDR3 is TGTGCCAGCAGCCAATTCGTTCGAGAGACCCAGTACTTC. Translation gives CASSQFVRETQYF.

This clone came up a few times. The chain links TRBV4-1 to TRBJ1-6; TRBD1 is a possible D gene (5 bases). Between the trimmed V and J ends, which lost 2 bases and 2 bases, there was a span of 19 bases. The CDR3 covers 19 residues. Looked up from germline, CDR1 is MGHRA and CDR2 is YSYEKL. The CDR3 protein is CASSQLSRQSKTYNSPLHF. Written as DNA, the CDR3 is TGCGCCAGCAGCCAACTTTCCCGACAGTCAAAAACCTATAATTCACCCCTCCACTTT.

This clone has more than one count but fewer than ten. The rearrangement uses TRBV6-5 and TRBJ1-1; perhaps TRBD1 as D (6 bases). The CDR3 runs to 14 residues. Germline CDR1 is MNHEY and CDR2 is SVGAGI. Trimming left V 2 bases short and J 6 bases short, with 13 bases between. CDR3 residues: CASSYKRAGAEAFF. CDR3 DNA sequence: TGTGCCAGCAGTTACAAGAGGGCAGGGGCTGAAGCTTTCTTT.

The chain joins TRBV27 to TRBJ2-7; D is perhaps TRBD1 (5 bases). The germline V and J ends were trimmed by 5 bases and 4 bases, with 12 bases remaining between them. The CDR3 runs 13 residues. Germline assignment: CDR1 MNHEY and CDR2 SMNVEV (reference sequence). The CDR3 loop reads CASSATAVYEQYF. CDR3 DNA: TGTGCCAGCAGTGCGACAGCCGTTTACGAGCAGTACTTC.

The J gene is TRBJ2-6, the V gene TRBV4-3; 7 nucleotides align to TRBD1. Unmatched junction bases numbered 1, after V lost 0 bases and J lost 2 bases. The CDR3 sequence is 16 residues long. Germline CDR1 and CDR2: LGHNA and YSLEER. This CDR3 reads CASSQEGGAGANVLTF. In nucleotides, the CDR3 is TGCGCCAGCAGCCAAGAAGGGGGCGCTGGGGCCAACGTCCTGACTTTC.

This clone has just a few counts. This chain connects TRBV20-1 to TRBJ1-1; 7 positions match TRBD1. After removal of 4 bases from V and 0 bases from J, the junction contained 8 bases not matched to a gene. Germline V gene sequence: CDR1 DFQATT, CDR2 SNEGSKA (reference sequence). The CDR3 has 15 amino acids. The CDR3 DNA reads TGCAGTGCTATTGACAGGGTCTACATGAACACTGAAGCTTTCTTT. Its translation: CSAIDRVYMNTEAFF.

The chain carries TRBV14 and TRBJ2-5, with TRBD1 identical over 7 bases. Germline assignment: CDR1 SGHDN and CDR2 FVKESK. The CDR3 totals 15 residues. The ends lost 1 base at V and 1 base at J; junction bases unmatched: 3. The CDR3 DNA sequence: TGTGCCAGCAGCCAAGGGACAGGAGGCCAAGAGACCCAGTACTTC. Protein product: CASSQGTGGQETQYF.

The chain couples TRBV4-3 to TRBJ2-7, with a possible D match to TRBD2 (5 bases). CDR1 is LGHNA, CDR2 YSLEER, per germline. The CDR3 is made up of 15 amino acids. The V and J ends lost 4 bases and 2 bases respectively, with 15 bases between them. Here the CDR3 DNA reads TGCGCCAGCAGCCTGCGGGCAGGCGAAACCTACGAGCAGTACTTC. Translated: CASSLRAGETYEQYF.

The sample holds one count of this clone. The chain uses TRBV9 and TRBJ2-4; D is uncertain. The CDR3 spans 13 residues. The V gene's germline CDR1 is SGDLS and CDR2 YYNGEE. V dropped 4 bases and J dropped 0 bases, with 5 bases sitting between them. The CDR3 DNA reads TGTGCCAGCAGCCCCAAAGCCAAAAACATTCAGTACTTC. Protein product: CASSPKAKNIQYF.

The chain has TRBV5-6 and TRBJ2-3; D may be TRBD2 (5 bases). Germline V gene data show CDR1 as SGHDT and CDR2 as YYEEEE. V lost 7 bases to trimming and J lost 13 bases, with 16 bases between them. This CDR3 is built from 11 residues. CDR3 sequence (DNA): TGTGCCAGCGGCAACAGTCCCGGGGAGTATTTT. Translation: CASGNSPGEYF.

This chain connects TRBV30 to TRBJ2-1; D not resolved. From germline, CDR1 is GTSNPN and CDR2 SVGIG (reference sequence). The germline V and J ends were trimmed by 0 bases and 7 bases, with 13 bases remaining between them. The CDR3 is 14 residues long. The CDR3 sequence: CAWSVDPRINEQFF. The CDR3, as DNA: TGTGCCTGGAGTGTCGATCCGAGGATAAATGAGCAGTTCTTC.

The V gene is TRBV18, the J gene TRBJ2-2, with 13 bases aligning to TRBD2. V lost 1 base and J lost 5; bases outside the gene matches: 4. The germline V gene has CDR1 KGHSH and CDR2 LQKENI. The CDR3 is made up of 17 amino acids. CDR3 DNA: TGTGCCAGCTCACCACGACTAGCGGGGGGACTGACCGGGGAGCTGTTTTTT. Translating it yields CASSPRLAGGLTGELFF.

The V call is TRBV9, the J call TRBJ2-3, with no clear D. The V gene lost 4 bases and the J gene lost 4 bases, with 13 bases spanning the gap. The germline gives CDR1 SGDLS, CDR2 YYNGEE. The CDR3 consists of 14 residues. CDR3 in DNA: TGTGCCAGCAGCCAGACCCCTAGGTCAGATACGCAGTATTTT. As protein: CASSQTPRSDTQYF.